The 25 T cell receptor beta chains below were found in one sample sequenced in a study of T-cell memory formation after mild COVID-19 (dated by TCRdb to the early 2020s). Library construction relied on 5' RACE. The listed sequencing device is Illumina NovaSeq 6000. Clones were called with MiXCR by TCRdb after fastp trimmed the public reads at Q25, and only in-frame beta chains were retained. Rows with a matching CDR3 protein are joined into one entry that keeps the most common DNA and genes. This sample holds about 560,000 distinct CDR3 sequences; less than 25% were observed only once. Jointly, the top ten make up roughly 8.3% of the sample. The sequenced sample was PBMCs or a T cell subset sorted from them (not recorded which). The receptor set was obtained from an adult woman who had mild COVID-19 (a few samples of this study predate the infection). The sample titles of this study are shuffled in the database, so cell type and time point are left out; the donor was told from shared clones.

This clonotype was observed a few times. CDR3 amino acids: CASRDPLRQGAGYTF. The DNA of the CDR3 is TGTGCCAGCAGGGACCCCCTTCGACAGGGTGCTGGCTACACCTTC. The chain has TRBV6-1 and TRBJ1-2, with 7 bases that match TRBD1. The J segment lost 7 bases and the V segment lost 6 bases, leaving 14 bases of the junction unmatched. The CDR3 length is 15 residues. Germline values: CDR1 MNHNS, CDR2 SASEGT.

V and J are TRBV12-3 or TRBV12-4 and TRBJ2-3; D is unresolved. With 3 bases removed from V and 6 bases from J, the gap between germline ends came to 16 bases. This CDR3 region has 15 residues. The CDR3 spells CASSFQPALGDTQYF. CDR3 nucleotides: TGTGCCAGCAGTTTTCAACCGGCACTCGGTGATACGCAGTATTTT.

This clonotype was observed a few times. The chain has TRBV29-1 and TRBJ2-7, with 9 bases identical to TRBD2. The germline V gene has CDR1 SQVTM and CDR2 ANQGSEA. This CDR3 contains 14 residues. V lost 4 bases, J lost 3 bases, and 7 bases stayed unmatched. CDR3 bases: TGCAGCGTTGTCCAGCGGGGGGAGATCTACGAGCAGTACTTC. It yields the protein CSVVQRGEIYEQYF.

The sample holds a few counts of this clonotype. The chain combines TRBV29-1 with TRBJ2-4, with D possibly matching TRBD2 (6 bases). The V end lost 3 bases, the J end lost 0 bases, and 9 bases lay between the germline ends. The CDR3 extends over 14 amino acids. Germline V CDR1 and CDR2: SQVTM, ANQGSEA. The CDR3 bases are TGCAGCGTTGATTCGGGGGAAGCCAAAAACATTCAGTACTTC. Translating it yields CSVDSGEAKNIQYF.

This clonotype was seen ten or more times. V is TRBV6-5 and J is TRBJ1-4; 8 nucleotides align to TRBD1. Per germline, CDR1 MNHEY and CDR2 SVGAGI. After removal of 5 bases from V and 3 bases from J, the junction contained 5 bases not matched to a gene. CDR3 length: 15 residues. CDR3 loop: CASSRRTGSNEKLFF. The DNA of the CDR3 is TGTGCCAGCAGTCGGCGGACAGGGTCTAATGAAAAACTGTTTTTT.

This chain connects TRBV7-9 to TRBJ1-1; 7 bases fit TRBD1. V was pared by 8 bases and J by 3 bases, with 15 bases of the junction left unmatched. This CDR3 has 16 amino acids. Per the germline V gene, CDR1 is SEHNR and CDR2 is FQNEAQ (reference sequence). For the CDR3, the DNA is TGTGCCAGCGCCTCACCCCCCTTGACAGGGCACACTGAAGCTTTCTTT. This codes for CASASPPLTGHTEAFF. Looking up the rest from reference TRBV7-9 and TRBJ1-1 gives the full variable domain: DTGVSQNPRHKITKRGQNVTFRCDPISEHNRLYWYRQTLGQGPEFLTYFQNEAQLEKSRLLSDRFSAERPKGSFSTLEIQRTEQGDSAMYLCASASPPLTGHTEAFFGQGTRLTVV.

This clonotype was observed a few times. The chain combines TRBV7-3 with TRBJ2-3; 8 nucleotides line up with TRBD2. Germline loops: CDR1 SGHTA, CDR2 FQGTGA. The junction had 4 bases not matched to a gene; V was cut back by 3 bases and J by 2 bases. This CDR3 has 15 amino acids. The CDR3 DNA reads as TGTGCCAGCAGCTTTCTTAGCGGGGTCACAGATACGCAGTATTTT. This translates into CASSFLSGVTDTQYF. Together with reference TRBV7-3 and TRBJ2-3, the CDR3 gives the full variable domain: GAGVSQTPSNKVTEKGKYVELRCDPISGHTALYWYRQSLGQGPEFLIYFQGTGAADDSGLPNDRFFAVRPEGSVSTLKIQRTERGDSAVYLCASSFLSGVTDTQYFGPGTRLTVL.

This chain links TRBV28 with TRBJ2-2, with D perhaps matching TRBD1 or TRBD2 (5 bases each). The CDR3 loop spans 14 amino acids. CDR1 and CDR2 from the germline V gene are MDHEN and SYDVKM. V was cut by 2 bases and J by 3 bases, with 7 bases left in between. CDR3 loop: CASSLRGYTGELFF. CDR3 in DNA: TGTGCCAGCAGTTTACGGGGCTACACCGGGGAGCTGTTTTTT.

The chain couples TRBV11-3 to TRBJ2-1, with 15 bases identical to TRBD2. CDR1 SGHNT and CDR2 YENEEA come from the germline V gene. Trimming removed 4 bases from V and 5 bases from J; junction bases left unmatched: 12. The CDR3 contains 19 residues. CDR3 nucleotides: TGTGCCAGCAGCTCGTACCCGGGACTAGCGGGAGGAAGGGACAATGAGCAGTTCTTC. Residues: CASSSYPGLAGGRDNEQFF.

This clonotype was counted between two and nine times. The CDR3 DNA sequence: TGTGCCACCACACCCACAGGGGCTGCCTACGAGCAGTACTTC. Translation gives CATTPTGAAYEQYF. The chain is built from TRBV15 and TRBJ2-7, with 7 bases fitting TRBD1. This CDR3 is 14 amino acids long. V dropped 7 bases and J dropped 2; count of bases not matched to a gene: 8. Germline lookup yields CDR1 LNHNV and CDR2 YYDKDF (reference sequence).

The chain joins TRBV12-3 or TRBV12-4 to TRBJ2-7, with unresolved D. The V gene lost 5 bases and the J gene lost 2 bases, with 13 bases spanning the gap. The CDR3 runs to 14 residues. The CDR3 is CASSPRRVPYEQYF. Here the CDR3 DNA reads TGTGCCAGCAGTCCCCGGCGAGTGCCCTACGAGCAGTACTTC.

This clonotype appeared a single time. This chain links TRBV4-1 with TRBJ2-7; maybe TRBD2 (5 bases). The CDR3 has 12 residues. CDR1 and CDR2 (germline): MGHRA, YSYEKL. Trimming removed 4 bases at V and 6 bases at J, with 10 bases between. DNA for the CDR3: TGCGCCAGCAGCCCACCTAGCACCGAGCAGTACTTC. Protein sequence: CASSPPSTEQYF.

This clonotype turned up a few times. This sequence joins TRBV11-3 and TRBJ2-7, with 9 bases lining up with TRBD1. The CDR3 consists of 16 residues. Germline values: CDR1 SGHNT, CDR2 YENEEA. V shed 2 bases and J 2 bases; nucleotides not matched to a gene: 7. The CDR3 nucleotides are TGTGCCAGCAGCTTACCAGGCGGGACAGGGCCCTACGAGCAGTACTTC. Translation: CASSLPGGTGPYEQYF. The whole variable domain, remainder taken from reference TRBV11-3 and TRBJ2-7, is EAGVVQSPRYKIIEKKQPVAFWCNPISGHNTLYWYLQNLGQGPELLIRYENEEAVDDSQLPKDRFSAERLKGVDSTLKIQPAELGDSAVYLCASSLPGGTGPYEQYFGPGTRLTVT.

This rearrangement joins TRBV12-3 or TRBV12-4 to TRBJ2-7, with D uncertain. Trimming stripped 6 bases from V and 4 bases from J, with 7 bases between. This CDR3 contains 11 residues. CDR3 nucleotides: TGTGCCAGCAGCCCCAAATACGAGCAGTACTTC. Translating gives CASSPKYEQYF.

V usage is TRBV6-2 or TRBV6-3 and J usage is TRBJ2-1; D unresolved. Trimming took off 0 bases at V and 5 bases at J, with 17 bases between the two ends. Germline CDR1 is MNHEY and CDR2 is SVGEGT. This CDR3 spans 17 amino acids. The CDR3 region is CASSYSGLSPLHNEQFF. The CDR3 region has the DNA TGTGCCAGCAGTTACTCTGGGCTTAGTCCCCTTCACAATGAGCAGTTCTTC.

The gene calls are TRBV12-3 or TRBV12-4 and TRBJ1-1; D is perhaps TRBD1 (5 bases). V was clipped by 4 bases and J by 4 bases, with 16 bases between them. CDR3 size: 15 residues. The CDR3 region has the DNA TGTGCCAGCAGTTGGATGGCGGGGCCGGGCACTGAAGCTTTCTTT. It yields the protein CASSWMAGPGTEAFF.

This clonotype occurred a few times. V and J are TRBV3-1 and TRBJ2-1; TRBD2 agrees at 7 bases. This CDR3 comprises 19 residues. Germline trimming cut 4 bases from V and 8 bases from J; bases unmatched to any gene: 23. Per germline, CDR1 LGHDT and CDR2 YNNKEL (reference sequence). This CDR3 is CASSPKKVFLAVRIDEQFF. The DNA of the CDR3 is TGTGCCAGCAGCCCCAAGAAGGTTTTCCTAGCGGTTAGAATCGATGAGCAGTTCTTC.

V gene TRBV19 combines with J gene TRBJ1-5; 10 bases align to TRBD1. V gave up 5 bases and J gave up 2 bases; unmatched junction bases: 15. This CDR3 has 19 residues. From germline, CDR1 is LNHDA and CDR2 SQIVND (reference sequence). In DNA form, the CDR3 reads TGTGCCAGTAGTCGCAATCCCAAGCGGGACAGGGGTGGCAATCAGCCCCAGCATTTT. Residues: CASSRNPKRDRGGNQPQHF.

The chain links TRBV14 to TRBJ2-1, with a weak D call TRBD2 (5 bases). The CDR3 length is 15 residues. Trimming took off 1 base at V and 0 bases at J, with 7 bases between the two ends. Germline V CDR1 and CDR2: SGHDN, FVKESK. The DNA for the CDR3 is TGTGCCAGCAGCCAAGGAGGGCCCTCCTACAATGAGCAGTTCTTC. Protein sequence: CASSQGGPSYNEQFF.

The chain joins TRBV20-1 to TRBJ2-3; TRBD1 is a possible D gene (5 bases). Germline CDR1 and CDR2: DFQATT and SNEGSKA (reference sequence). The CDR3 contains 14 residues. Trimming took off 3 bases at V and 4 bases at J, with 14 bases between the two ends. In nucleotides, the CDR3 is TGCAGTGCTAGCCCCCCAGGGTGGTCAGATACGCAGTATTTT. Translating it yields CSASPPGWSDTQYF.

The table lists this clonotype with a few counts. The rearrangement uses TRBV12-3 or TRBV12-4 and TRBJ1-2; 10 bases agree with TRBD1. CDR3 size: 14 residues. V was pared by 5 bases and J by 5 bases, with 5 bases of the junction left unmatched. The CDR3 reads CASSATGGAYGYTF. In DNA form, the CDR3 reads TGTGCCAGCAGTGCGACAGGGGGCGCGTATGGCTACACCTTC.

This clonotype came up a few times. The chain recombines TRBV6-5 with TRBJ2-3; D unresolved. The V end lost 4 bases, the J end lost 5 bases, and 10 bases lay between the germline ends. Looked up from germline, CDR1 is MNHEY and CDR2 is SVGAGI. The CDR3 length is 13 residues. The CDR3 sequence: CASSLWTQDTQYF. The CDR3 DNA is TGTGCCAGCAGTTTATGGACGCAAGATACGCAGTATTTT.

This clonotype was recorded once. The chain recombines TRBV9 with TRBJ2-7; D is possibly TRBD1 or TRBD2 (5 bases each). Between the trimmed V and J ends, which lost 0 bases and 3 bases, there was a span of 13 bases. The germline V gene encodes CDR1 SGDLS and CDR2 YYNGEE. The CDR3 length is 15 residues. The CDR3 is CASSVGGGGFYEQYF. In nucleotides, the CDR3 is TGTGCCAGCAGCGTAGGTGGGGGTGGTTTCTACGAGCAGTACTTC.

Only a few counts were recorded for this clonotype. The CDR3 is CASSLAGGGWNEQFF. As DNA, the CDR3 is TGTGCCAGCAGCTTAGCTGGCGGGGGGTGGAATGAGCAGTTCTTC. The V and J genes are TRBV7-6 and TRBJ2-1; 8 nucleotides match TRBD2. In germline, CDR1 is SGHVS, CDR2 FNYEAQ. After removal of 0 bases from V and 7 bases from J, the junction contained 5 bases not matched to a gene. The CDR3 spans 15 residues.

This clonotype was picked up one time. This rearrangement joins TRBV4-1 to TRBJ1-1; no clear D gene. The V gene lost 0 bases and the J gene lost 4 bases, with 12 bases spanning the gap. The germline gives CDR1 MGHRA, CDR2 YSYEKL. CDR3 size: 15 residues. The CDR3 sequence: CASSQDPGLSTEAFF. DNA of the CDR3: TGCGCCAGCAGCCAAGATCCCGGGTTAAGCACTGAAGCTTTCTTT.